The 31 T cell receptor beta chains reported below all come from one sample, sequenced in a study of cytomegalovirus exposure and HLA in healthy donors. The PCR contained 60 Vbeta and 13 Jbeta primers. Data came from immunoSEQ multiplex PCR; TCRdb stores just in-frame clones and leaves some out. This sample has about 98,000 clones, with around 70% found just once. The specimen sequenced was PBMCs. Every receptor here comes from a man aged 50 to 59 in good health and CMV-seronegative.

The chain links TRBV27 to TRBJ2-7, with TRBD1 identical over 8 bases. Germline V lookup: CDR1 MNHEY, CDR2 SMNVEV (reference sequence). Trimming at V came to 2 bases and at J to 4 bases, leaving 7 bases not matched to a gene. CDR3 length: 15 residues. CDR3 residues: CASSLKDRAGYEQYF. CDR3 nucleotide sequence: TGTGCCAGCAGTTTAAAGGACAGGGCGGGGTACGAGCAGTACTTC.

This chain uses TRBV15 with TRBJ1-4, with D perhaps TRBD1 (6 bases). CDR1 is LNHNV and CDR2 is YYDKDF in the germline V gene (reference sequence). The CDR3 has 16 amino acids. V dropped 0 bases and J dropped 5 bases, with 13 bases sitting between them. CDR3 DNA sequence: TGTGCCACCAGCAGAGATCAAGGCCAGGGGAATGAAAAACTGTTTTTT. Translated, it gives CATSRDQGQGNEKLFF.

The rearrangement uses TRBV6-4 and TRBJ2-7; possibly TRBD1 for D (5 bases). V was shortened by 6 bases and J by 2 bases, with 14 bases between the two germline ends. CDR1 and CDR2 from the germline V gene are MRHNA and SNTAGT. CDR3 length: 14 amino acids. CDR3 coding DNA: TGTGCCAGCAGCCTCAGGGTTGGCCCCTACGAGCAGTACTTC. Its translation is CASSLRVGPYEQYF.

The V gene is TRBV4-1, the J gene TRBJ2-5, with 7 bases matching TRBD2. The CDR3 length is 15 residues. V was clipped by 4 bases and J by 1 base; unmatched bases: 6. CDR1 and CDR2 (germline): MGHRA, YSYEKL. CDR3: CASSPREGSQETQYF. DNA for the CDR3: TGCGCCAGCAGCCCGAGGGAGGGGAGCCAAGAGACCCAGTACTTC.

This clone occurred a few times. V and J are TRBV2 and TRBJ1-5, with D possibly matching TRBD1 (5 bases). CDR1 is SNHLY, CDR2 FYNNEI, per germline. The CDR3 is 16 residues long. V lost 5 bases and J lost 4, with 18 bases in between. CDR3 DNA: TGTGCCAGCAGTCACACTCGGGGGAAATCGAATCAGCCCCAGCATTTT. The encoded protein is CASSHTRGKSNQPQHF.

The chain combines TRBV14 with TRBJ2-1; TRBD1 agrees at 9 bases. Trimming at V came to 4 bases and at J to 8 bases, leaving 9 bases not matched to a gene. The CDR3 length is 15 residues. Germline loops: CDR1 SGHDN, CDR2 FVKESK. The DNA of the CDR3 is TGTGCCAGCAGCCGACCGGGACAGGGAGGACATGAGCAGTTCTTC. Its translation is CASSRPGQGGHEQFF.

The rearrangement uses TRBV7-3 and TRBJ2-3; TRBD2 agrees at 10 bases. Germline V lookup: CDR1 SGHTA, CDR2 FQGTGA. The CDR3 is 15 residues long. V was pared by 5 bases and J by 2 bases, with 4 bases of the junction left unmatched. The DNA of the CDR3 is TGTGCCAGCAGCAAAAGCGGGAGGGCCACAGATACGCAGTATTTT. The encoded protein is CASSKSGRATDTQYF.

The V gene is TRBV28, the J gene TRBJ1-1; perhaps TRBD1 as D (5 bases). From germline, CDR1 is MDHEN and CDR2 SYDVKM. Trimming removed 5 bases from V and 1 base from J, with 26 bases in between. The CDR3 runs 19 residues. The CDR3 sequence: CASSPRDAAQGYWNTEAFF. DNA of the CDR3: TGTGCCAGCAGTCCCCGTGACGCAGCCCAGGGTTATTGGAACACTGAAGCTTTCTTT. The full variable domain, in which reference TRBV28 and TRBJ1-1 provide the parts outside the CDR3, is DVKVTQSSRYLVKRTGEKVFLECVQDMDHENMFWYRQDPGLGLRLIYFSYDVKMKEKGDIPEGYSVSREKKERFSLILESASTNQTSMYLCASSPRDAAQGYWNTEAFFGQGTRLTVV.

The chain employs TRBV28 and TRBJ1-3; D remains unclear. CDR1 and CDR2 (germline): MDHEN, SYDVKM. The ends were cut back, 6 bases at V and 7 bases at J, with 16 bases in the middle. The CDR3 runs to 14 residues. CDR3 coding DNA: TGTGCCAGCAGCTCTTGGGAGGATCGCAACACCATATATTTT. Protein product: CASSSWEDRNTIYF.

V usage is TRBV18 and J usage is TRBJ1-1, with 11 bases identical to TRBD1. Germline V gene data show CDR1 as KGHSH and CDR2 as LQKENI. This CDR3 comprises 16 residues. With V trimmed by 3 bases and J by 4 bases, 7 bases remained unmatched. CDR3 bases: TGTGCCAGCTCACCCCGGACAGGGGGCAGGGGCACTGAAGCTTTCTTT. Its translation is CASSPRTGGRGTEAFF.

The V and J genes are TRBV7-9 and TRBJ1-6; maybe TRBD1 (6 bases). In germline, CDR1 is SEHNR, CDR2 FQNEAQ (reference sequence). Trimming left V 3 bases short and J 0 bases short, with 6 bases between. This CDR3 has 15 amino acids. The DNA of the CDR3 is TGTGCCAGCAGCTTGGACAGCTCCTATAATTCACCCCTCCACTTT. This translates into CASSLDSSYNSPLHF.

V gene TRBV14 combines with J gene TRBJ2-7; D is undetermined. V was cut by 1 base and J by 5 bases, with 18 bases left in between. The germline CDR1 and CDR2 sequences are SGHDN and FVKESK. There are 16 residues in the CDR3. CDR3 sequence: CASSQAPYYVGDEQYF. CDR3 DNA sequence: TGTGCCAGCAGCCAAGCGCCGTACTATGTAGGCGACGAGCAGTACTTC.

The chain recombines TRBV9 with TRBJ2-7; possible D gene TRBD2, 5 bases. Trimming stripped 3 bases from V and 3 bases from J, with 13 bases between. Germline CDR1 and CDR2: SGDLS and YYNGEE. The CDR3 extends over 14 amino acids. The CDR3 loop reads CASSAGTRFYEQYF. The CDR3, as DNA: TGTGCCAGCAGCGCTGGAACTAGGTTCTACGAGCAGTACTTC.

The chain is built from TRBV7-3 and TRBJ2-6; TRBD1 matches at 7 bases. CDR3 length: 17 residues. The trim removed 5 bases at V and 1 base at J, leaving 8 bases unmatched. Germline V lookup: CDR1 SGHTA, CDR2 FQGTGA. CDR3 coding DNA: TGTGCCAGCAGCCCCTATTCGACAGGGTCTGGGGCCAACGTCCTGACTTTC. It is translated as CASSPYSTGSGANVLTF.

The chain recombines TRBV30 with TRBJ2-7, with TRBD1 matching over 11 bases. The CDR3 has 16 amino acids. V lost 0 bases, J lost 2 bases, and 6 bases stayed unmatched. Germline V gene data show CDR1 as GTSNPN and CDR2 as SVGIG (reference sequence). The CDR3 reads CAWSVSVDRGPYEQYF. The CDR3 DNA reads TGTGCCTGGAGTGTGTCCGTGGACAGGGGGCCCTACGAGCAGTACTTC.

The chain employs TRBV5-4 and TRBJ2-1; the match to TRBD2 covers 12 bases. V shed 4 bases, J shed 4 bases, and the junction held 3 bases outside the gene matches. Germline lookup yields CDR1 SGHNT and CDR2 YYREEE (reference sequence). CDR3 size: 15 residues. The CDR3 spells CASSPGTSGYNEQFF. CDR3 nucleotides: TGTGCCAGCAGCCCCGGGACTAGCGGGTACAATGAGCAGTTCTTC.

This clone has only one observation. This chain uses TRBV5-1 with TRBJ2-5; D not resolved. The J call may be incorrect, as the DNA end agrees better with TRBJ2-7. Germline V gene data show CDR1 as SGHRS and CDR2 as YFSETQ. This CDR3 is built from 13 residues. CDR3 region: CASSFAPSYEQYF. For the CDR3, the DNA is TGCGCCAGCAGCTTTGCCCCCTCCTACGAGCAGTACTTC.

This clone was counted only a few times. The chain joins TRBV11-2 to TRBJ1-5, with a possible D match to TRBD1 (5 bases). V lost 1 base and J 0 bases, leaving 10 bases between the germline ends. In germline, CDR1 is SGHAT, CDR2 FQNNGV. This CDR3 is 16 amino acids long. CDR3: CASSLGGKPSNQPQHF. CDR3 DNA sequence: TGTGCCAGCAGCTTAGGGGGCAAACCTAGCAATCAGCCCCAGCATTTT.

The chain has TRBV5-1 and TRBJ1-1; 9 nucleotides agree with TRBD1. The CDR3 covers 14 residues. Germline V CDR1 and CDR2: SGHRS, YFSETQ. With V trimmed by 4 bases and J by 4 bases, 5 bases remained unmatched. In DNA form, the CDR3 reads TGCGCCAGCAGCGGGGGACAGGGCGGCACTGAAGCTTTCTTT. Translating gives CASSGGQGGTEAFF.

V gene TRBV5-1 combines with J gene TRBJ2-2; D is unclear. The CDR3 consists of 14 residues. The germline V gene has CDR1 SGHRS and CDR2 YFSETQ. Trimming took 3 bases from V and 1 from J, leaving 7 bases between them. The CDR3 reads CASSYTMNTGELFF. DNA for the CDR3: TGCGCCAGCAGCTATACAATGAACACCGGGGAGCTGTTTTTT.

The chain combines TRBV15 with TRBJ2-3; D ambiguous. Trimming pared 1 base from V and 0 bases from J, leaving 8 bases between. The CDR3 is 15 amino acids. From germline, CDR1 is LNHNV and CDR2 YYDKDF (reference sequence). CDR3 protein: CATSRGHMSTDTQYF. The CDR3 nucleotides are TGTGCCACCAGCAGAGGACACATGAGCACAGATACGCAGTATTTT.

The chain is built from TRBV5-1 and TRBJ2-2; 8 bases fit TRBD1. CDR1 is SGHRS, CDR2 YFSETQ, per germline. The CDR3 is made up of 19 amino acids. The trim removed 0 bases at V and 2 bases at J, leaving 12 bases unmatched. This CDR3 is CASSLGGQVYGINTGELFF. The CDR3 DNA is TGCGCCAGCAGCTTGGGGGGACAGGTCTACGGAATAAACACCGGGGAGCTGTTTTTT.

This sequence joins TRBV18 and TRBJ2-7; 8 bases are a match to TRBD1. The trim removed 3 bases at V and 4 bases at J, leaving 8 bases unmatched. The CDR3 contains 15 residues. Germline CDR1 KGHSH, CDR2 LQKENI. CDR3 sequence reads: CASSPAGTGGYEQYF. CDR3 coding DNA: TGTGCCAGCTCACCCGCCGGGACAGGAGGATACGAGCAGTACTTC.

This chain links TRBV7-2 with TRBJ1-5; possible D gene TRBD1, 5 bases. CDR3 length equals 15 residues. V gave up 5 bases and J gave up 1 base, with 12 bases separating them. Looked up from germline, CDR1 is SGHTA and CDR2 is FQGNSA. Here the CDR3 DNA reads TGTGCCAGCAGCGGAGATGGGGCGAGCAATCAGCCCCAGCATTTT. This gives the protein CASSGDGASNQPQHF.

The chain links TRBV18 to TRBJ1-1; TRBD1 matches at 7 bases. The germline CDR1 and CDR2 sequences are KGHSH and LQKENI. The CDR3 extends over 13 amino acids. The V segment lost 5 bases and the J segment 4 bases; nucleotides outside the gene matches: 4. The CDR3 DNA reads TGTGCCAGCTCATACAGGGGAAGCACTGAAGCTTTCTTT. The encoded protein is CASSYRGSTEAFF. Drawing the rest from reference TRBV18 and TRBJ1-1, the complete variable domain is NAGVMQNPRHLVRRRGQEARLRCSPMKGHSHVYWYRQLPEEGLKFMVYLQKENIIDESGMPKERFSAEFPKEGPSILRIQQVVRGDSAAYFCASSYRGSTEAFFGQGTRLTVV.

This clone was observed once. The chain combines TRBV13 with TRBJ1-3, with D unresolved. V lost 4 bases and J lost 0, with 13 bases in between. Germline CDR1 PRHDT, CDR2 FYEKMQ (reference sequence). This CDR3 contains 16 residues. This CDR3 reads CASSSADAFSGNTIYF. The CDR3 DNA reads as TGTGCCAGCAGCTCCGCGGATGCCTTCTCTGGAAACACCATATATTTT.

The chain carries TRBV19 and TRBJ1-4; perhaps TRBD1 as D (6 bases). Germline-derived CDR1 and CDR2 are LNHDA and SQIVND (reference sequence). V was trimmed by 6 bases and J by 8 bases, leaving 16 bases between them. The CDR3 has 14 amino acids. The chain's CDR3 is CASSSTGYSEKLFF. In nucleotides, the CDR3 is TGTGCCAGTAGCTCCACAGGGTATTCAGAAAAACTGTTTTTT.

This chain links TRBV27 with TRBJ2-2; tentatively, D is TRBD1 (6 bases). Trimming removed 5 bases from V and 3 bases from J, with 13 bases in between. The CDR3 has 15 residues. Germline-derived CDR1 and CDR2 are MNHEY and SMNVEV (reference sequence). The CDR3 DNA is TGTGCCAGCAGTCCCGGGACACCTCACACCGGGGAGCTGTTTTTT. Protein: CASSPGTPHTGELFF.

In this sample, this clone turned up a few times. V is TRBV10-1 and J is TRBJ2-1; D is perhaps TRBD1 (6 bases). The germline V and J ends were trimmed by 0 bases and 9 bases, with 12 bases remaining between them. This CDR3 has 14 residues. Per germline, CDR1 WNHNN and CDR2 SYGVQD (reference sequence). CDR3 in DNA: TGCGCCAGCAGTGAGTCGATACTAGGGGGTGAGCAGTTCTTC. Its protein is CASSESILGGEQFF.

The CDR3 sequence: CASSYLPGQGLPYEQYF. In DNA form, the CDR3 reads TGTGCCAGCAGCTATCTCCCGGGACAGGGTTTACCCTACGAGCAGTACTTC. The chain is built from TRBV7-9 and TRBJ2-7, with 9 bases that match TRBD1. The V gene's germline CDR1 is SEHNR and CDR2 FQNEAQ (reference sequence). The CDR3 length is 17 residues. V was clipped by 4 bases and J by 2 bases; unmatched bases: 12.

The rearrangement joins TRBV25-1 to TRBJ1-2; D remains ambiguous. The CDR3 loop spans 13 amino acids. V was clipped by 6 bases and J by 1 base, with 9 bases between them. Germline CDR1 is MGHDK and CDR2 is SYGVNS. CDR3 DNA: TGTGCCAGCAGCGAGGGTATTAACTATGGCTACACCTTC. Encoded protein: CASSEGINYGYTF.